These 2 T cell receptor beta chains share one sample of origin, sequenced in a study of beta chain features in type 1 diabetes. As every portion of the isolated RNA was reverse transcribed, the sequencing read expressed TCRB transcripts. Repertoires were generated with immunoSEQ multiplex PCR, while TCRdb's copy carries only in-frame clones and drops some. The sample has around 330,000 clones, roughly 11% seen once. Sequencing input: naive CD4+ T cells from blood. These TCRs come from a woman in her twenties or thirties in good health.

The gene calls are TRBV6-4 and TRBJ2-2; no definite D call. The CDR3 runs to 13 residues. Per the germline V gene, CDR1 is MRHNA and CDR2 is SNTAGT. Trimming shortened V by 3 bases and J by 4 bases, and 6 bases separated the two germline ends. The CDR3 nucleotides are TGTGCCAGCAGTGAAGTCGGCACCGGGGAGCTGTTTTTT. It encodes CASSEVGTGELFF.

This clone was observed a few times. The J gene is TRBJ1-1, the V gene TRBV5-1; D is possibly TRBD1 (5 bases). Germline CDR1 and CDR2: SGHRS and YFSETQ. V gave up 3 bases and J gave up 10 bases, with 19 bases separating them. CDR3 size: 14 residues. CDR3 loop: CASSSWGGAGGAFF. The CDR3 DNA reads TGCGCCAGCAGCTCCTGGGGAGGGGCCGGCGGAGCTTTCTTT.